This TCR beta chain derives from a study of spatial heterogeneity in lung cancer. Study summary: On average, each unique TCR and UMI combination appeared more than ten times in raw reads.

Time point reported: sample taken at primary tumor resection. TCRs were sequenced from unsorted whole RNA of tumor, nontumor lung or PBMC. Untreated early-stage non-small cell lung cancer patients, fewer than 85 in total, were the donors. The study, taken as a whole, reports: Among blood samples, ubiquitous expanded tumor TCRs appeared more at resection than at follow-up.

Each CDR3 protein gets one entry after TCRdb re-called the 5' RACE reads with MiXCR. The table has some 21,000 distinct CDR3 sequences, 4.6% seen once; the top ten hold around 7.4%. This clonotype was observed many times. Its target is unknown. This clonotype was sampled from a male donor with early-stage non-small cell lung cancer. The starting material was PBMCs, obtained at surgery.

The CDR3 protein is CASSVESGAANYGYTF. In DNA, the CDR3 is TGTGCCAGCAGCGTAGAAAGTGGGGCAGCTAACTATGGCTACACCTTC. J is TRBJ1-2 and V is TRBV9, with D possibly being TRBD1 (5 bases). The CDR3 is made up of 16 amino acids. V was cut by 0 bases and J by 0 bases, with 12 bases left in between. Looked up from germline, CDR1 is SGDLS and CDR2 is YYNGEE. Full variable domain (missing parts from reference TRBV9 and TRBJ1-2): DSGVTQTPKHLITATGQRVTLRCSPRSGDLSVYWYQQSLDQGLQFLIQYYNGEERAKGNILERFSAQQFPDLHSELNLSSLELGDSALYFCASSVESGAANYGYTFGSGTRLTVV.